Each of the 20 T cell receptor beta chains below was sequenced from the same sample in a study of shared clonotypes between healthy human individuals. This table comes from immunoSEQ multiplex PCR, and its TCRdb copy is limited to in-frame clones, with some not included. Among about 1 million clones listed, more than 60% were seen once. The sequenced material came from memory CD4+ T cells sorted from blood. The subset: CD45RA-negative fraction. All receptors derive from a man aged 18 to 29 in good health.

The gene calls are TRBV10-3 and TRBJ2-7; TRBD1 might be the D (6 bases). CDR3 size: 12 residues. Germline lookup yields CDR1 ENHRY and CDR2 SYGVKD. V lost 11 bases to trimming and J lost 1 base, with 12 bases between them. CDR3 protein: CASARGSYEQYF. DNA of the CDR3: TGTGCCTCTGCTAGGGGGTCCTACGAGCAGTACTTC.

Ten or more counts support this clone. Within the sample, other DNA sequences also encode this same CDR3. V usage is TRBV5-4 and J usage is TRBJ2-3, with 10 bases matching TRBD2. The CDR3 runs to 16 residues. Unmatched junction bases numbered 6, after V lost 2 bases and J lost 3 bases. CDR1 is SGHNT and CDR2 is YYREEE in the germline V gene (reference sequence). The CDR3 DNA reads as TGTGCCAGCAGCTTTAGCGGGGGGAGGAGGACAGATACGCAGTATTTT. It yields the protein CASSFSGGRRTDTQYF. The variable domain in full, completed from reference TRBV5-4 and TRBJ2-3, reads ETGVTQSPTHLIKTRGQQVTLRCSSQSGHNTVSWYQQALGQGPQFIFQYYREEENGRGNFPPRFSGLQFPNYSSELNVNALELDDSALYLCASSFSGGRRTDTQYFGPGTRLTVL.

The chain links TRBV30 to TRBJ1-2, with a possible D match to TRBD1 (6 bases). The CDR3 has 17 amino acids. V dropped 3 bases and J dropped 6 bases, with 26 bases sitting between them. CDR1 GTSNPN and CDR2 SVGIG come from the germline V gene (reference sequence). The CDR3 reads CAWSRRGRDLFFDGYTF. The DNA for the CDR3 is TGTGCCTGGAGCCGCAGGGGCAGGGATCTGTTTTTCGATGGCTACACCTTC.

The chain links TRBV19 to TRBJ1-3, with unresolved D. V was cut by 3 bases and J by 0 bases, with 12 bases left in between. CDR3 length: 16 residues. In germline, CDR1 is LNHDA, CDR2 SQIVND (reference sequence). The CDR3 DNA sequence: TGTGCCAGTAGTATCGTCCCATCCTTCTCTGGAAACACCATATATTTT. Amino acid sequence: CASSIVPSFSGNTIYF.

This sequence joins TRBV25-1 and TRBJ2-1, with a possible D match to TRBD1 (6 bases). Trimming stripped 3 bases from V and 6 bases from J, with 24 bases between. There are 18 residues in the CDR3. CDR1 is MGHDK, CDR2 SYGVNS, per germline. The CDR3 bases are TGTGCCAGCAGTGACGCAGGGGCCGGCGCCCAGAACCTCAATGAGCAGTTCTTC. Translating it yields CASSDAGAGAQNLNEQFF. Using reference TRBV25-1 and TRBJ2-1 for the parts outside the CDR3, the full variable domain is EADIYQTPRYLVIGTGKKITLECSQTMGHDKMYWYQQDPGMELHLIHYSYGVNSTEKGDLSSESTVSRIRTEHFPLTLESARPSHTSQYLCASSDAGAGAQNLNEQFFGPGTRLTVL.

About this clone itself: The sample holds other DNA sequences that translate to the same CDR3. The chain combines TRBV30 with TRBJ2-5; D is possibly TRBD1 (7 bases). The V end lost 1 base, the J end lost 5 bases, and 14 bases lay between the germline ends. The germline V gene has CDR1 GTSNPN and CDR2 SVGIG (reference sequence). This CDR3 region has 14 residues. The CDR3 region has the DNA TGTGCCTGGAGTGCTGGAGGGGGCGCTGAGACCCAGTACTTC. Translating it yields CAWSAGGGAETQYF.

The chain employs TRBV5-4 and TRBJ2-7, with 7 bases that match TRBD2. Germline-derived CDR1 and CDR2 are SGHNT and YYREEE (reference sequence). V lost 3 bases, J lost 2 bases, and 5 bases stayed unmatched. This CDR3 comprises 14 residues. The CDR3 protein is CASSSSGTTYEQYF. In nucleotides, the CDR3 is TGTGCCAGCAGCTCCTCCGGGACTACCTACGAGCAGTACTTC.

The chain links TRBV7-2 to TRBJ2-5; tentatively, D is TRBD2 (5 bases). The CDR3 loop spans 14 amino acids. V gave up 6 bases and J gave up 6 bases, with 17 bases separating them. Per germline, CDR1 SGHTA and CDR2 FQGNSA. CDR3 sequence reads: CASSRGGLSKTQYF. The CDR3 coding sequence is TGTGCCAGCAGTCGTGGCGGGTTGTCGAAGACCCAGTACTTC.

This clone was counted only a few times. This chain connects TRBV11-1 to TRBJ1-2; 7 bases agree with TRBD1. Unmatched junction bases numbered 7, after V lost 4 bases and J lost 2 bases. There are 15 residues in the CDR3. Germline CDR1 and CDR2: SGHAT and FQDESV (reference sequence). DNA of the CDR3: TGTGCCAGCAGCTCAGGGACAGTAGCCAACTATGGCTACACCTTC. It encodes CASSSGTVANYGYTF.

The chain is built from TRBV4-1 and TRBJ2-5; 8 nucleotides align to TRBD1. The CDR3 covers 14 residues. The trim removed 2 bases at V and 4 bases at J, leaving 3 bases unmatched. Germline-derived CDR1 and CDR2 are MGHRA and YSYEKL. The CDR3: CASSQWDRSETQYF. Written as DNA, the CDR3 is TGCGCCAGCAGCCAATGGGACAGGTCAGAGACCCAGTACTTC.

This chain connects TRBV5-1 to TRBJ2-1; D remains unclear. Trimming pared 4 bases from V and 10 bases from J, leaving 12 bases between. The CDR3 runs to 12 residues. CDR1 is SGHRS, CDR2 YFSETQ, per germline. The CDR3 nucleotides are TGCGCCAGCAGCGCGGCTGGTCTGGAGCAGTTCTTC. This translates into CASSAAGLEQFF.

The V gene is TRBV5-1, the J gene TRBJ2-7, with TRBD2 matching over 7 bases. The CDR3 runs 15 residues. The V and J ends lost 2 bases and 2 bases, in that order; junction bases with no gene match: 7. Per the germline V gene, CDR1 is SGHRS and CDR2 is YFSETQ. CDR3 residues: CASSFGLLATYEQYF. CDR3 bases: TGCGCCAGCAGCTTTGGGTTACTAGCGACCTACGAGCAGTACTTC.

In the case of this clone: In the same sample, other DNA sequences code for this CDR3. CDR3: CAISEGVTDTQYF. As DNA, the CDR3 is TGTGCCATCAGTGAGGGGGTTACAGATACGCAGTATTTT. The V gene is TRBV10-3, the J gene TRBJ2-3; D not certain. The CDR3 spans 13 residues. Trimming shortened V by 2 bases and J by 3 bases, and 6 bases separated the two germline ends. From germline, CDR1 is ENHRY and CDR2 SYGVKD.

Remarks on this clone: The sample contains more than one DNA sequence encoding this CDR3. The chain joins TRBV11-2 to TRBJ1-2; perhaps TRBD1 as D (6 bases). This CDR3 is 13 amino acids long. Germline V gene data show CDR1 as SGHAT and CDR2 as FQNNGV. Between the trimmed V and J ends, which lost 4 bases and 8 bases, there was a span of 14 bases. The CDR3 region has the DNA TGTGCCAGCAGCTCCCGAACAGGGTACGGCTACACCTTC. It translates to CASSSRTGYGYTF.

The CDR3, as DNA: TGTGCCAGCAGTCCTTGGACAGATTCTAACTATGGCTACACCTTC. Translated, it gives CASSPWTDSNYGYTF. The rearrangement links TRBV6-5 to TRBJ1-2; the D gene is possibly TRBD1 (6 bases). With 5 bases removed from V and 0 bases from J, the gap between germline ends came to 13 bases. Germline V CDR1 and CDR2: MNHEY, SVGAGI. There are 15 residues in the CDR3.

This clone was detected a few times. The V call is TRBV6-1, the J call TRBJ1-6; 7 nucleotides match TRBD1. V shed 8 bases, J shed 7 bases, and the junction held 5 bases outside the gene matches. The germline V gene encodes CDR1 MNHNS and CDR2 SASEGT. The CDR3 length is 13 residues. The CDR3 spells CASATGRNSPLHF. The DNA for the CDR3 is TGTGCCAGCGCGACAGGGCGGAATTCACCCCTCCACTTT.

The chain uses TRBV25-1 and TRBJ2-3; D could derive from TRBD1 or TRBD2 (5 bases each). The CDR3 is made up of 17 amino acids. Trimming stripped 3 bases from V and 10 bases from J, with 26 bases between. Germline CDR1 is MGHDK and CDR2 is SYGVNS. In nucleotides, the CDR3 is TGTGCCAGCAGTGATAGCCTCGGGACCTGGAAAGAGGAGGCGCAGTATTTT. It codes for CASSDSLGTWKEEAQYF. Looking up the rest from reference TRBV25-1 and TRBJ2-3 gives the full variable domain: EADIYQTPRYLVIGTGKKITLECSQTMGHDKMYWYQQDPGMELHLIHYSYGVNSTEKGDLSSESTVSRIRTEHFPLTLESARPSHTSQYLCASSDSLGTWKEEAQYFGPGTRLTVL.

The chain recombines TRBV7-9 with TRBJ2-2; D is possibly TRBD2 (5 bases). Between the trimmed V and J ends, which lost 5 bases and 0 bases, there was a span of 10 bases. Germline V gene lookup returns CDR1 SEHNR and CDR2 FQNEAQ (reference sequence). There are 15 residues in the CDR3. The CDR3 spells CASSPVGANTGELFF. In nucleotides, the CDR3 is TGTGCCAGCAGCCCGGTGGGAGCGAACACCGGGGAGCTGTTTTTT.

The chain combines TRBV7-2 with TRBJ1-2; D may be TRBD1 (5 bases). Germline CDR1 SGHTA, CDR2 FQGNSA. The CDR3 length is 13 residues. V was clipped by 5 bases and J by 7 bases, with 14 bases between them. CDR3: CASSPRELAGYTF. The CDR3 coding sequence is TGTGCCAGCAGCCCCAGGGAACTCGCTGGCTACACCTTC.

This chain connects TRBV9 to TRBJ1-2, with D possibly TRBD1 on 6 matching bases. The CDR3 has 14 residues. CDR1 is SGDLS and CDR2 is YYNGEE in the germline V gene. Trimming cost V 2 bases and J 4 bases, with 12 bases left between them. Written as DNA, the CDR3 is TGTGCCAGCAGCGTGAGGGCACAGGGCTATGGCTACACCTTC. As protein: CASSVRAQGYGYTF.